This TCR beta chain was observed in a study of blood T cell repertoires in COVID-19. The assay was immunoSEQ multiplex PCR, and TCRdb's table has in-frame clones only and misses some. The sample lists about 44,000 clones, roughly 80% seen once, with roughly 42% in the top ten. CDR3 size: 13 residues. Trimming left V 3 bases short and J 2 bases short, with 5 bases between. From germline, CDR1 is MDHEN and CDR2 SYDVKM. This clone was detected once. The clonotype was recovered from a human donor in a cohort sampled during active COVID-19. The V gene is TRBV28, the J gene TRBJ1-3; D gene ambiguous. Material for sequencing was peripheral blood. The CDR3 protein is CASSLAAGNTIYF. The CDR3, as DNA: TGTGCCAGCAGTTTGGCAGCTGGAAACACCATATATTTT.